This T cell receptor beta chain was observed in a study of blood T cells in healthy people across ages. On this clonotype itself: Its antigen is currently unknown.

The CDR3 totals 15 residues. Germline lookup yields CDR1 SEHNR and CDR2 FQNEAQ (reference sequence). With 2 bases removed from V and 7 bases from J, the gap between germline ends came to 18 bases. Samples each yielded at least 5.5 micrograms of total RNA. Regarding the study as a whole: Roughly linearly, TCR beta diversity per million T cells fell as age increased.

A second PCR, run for about 7 to 12 cycles, used a sample-barcoded 5' primer plus a J-beta primer mix. Each cDNA molecule was tagged by a template-switch adaptor with 12 random nucleotides. The study obtained at least 3 million CDR3-containing paired-end reads from every sample. TCRdb called the 5' RACE reads again in MiXCR, with one record for every CDR3 protein. Among about 970,000 distinct CDR3 sequences, about 53% were seen once, and the ten largest hold over 20%. The sample consisted of blood. The receptor was derived from a woman between 55 and 75 years old in good health. The V gene is TRBV7-9, the J gene TRBJ2-7; D is unresolved. The CDR3 sequence is CASSLTPPAAWEQYF. The CDR3 DNA reads TGTGCCAGCAGCTTAACCCCCCCCGCGGCTTGGGAGCAGTACTTC.